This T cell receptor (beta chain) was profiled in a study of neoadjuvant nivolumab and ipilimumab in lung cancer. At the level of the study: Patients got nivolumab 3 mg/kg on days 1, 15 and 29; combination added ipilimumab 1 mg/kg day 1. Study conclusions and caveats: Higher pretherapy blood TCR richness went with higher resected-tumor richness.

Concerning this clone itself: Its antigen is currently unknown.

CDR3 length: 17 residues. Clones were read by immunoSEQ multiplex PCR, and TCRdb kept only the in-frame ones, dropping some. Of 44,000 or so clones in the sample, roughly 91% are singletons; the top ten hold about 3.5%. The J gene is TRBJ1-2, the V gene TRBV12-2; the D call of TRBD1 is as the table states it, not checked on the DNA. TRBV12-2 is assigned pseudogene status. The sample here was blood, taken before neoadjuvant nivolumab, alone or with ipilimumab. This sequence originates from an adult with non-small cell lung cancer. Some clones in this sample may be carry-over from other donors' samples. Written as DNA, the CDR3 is TGTGCAAGTCGCTTGTACCTTCCGGGACAGGCAGACTATGGCTACACCTTC. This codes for CASRLYLPGQADYGYTF.